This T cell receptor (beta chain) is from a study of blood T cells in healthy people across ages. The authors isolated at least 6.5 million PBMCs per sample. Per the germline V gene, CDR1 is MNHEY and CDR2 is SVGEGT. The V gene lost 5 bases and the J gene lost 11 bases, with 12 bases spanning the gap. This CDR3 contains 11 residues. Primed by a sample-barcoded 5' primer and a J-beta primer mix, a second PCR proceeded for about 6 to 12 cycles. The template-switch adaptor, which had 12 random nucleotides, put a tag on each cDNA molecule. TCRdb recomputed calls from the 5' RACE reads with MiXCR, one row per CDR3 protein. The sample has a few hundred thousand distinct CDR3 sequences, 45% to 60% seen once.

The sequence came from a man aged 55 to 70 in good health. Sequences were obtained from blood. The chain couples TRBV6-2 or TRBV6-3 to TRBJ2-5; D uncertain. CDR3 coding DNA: TGTGCCAGCAGTCGAGGCTTAGGGCAGTACTTC. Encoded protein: CASSRGLGQYF.